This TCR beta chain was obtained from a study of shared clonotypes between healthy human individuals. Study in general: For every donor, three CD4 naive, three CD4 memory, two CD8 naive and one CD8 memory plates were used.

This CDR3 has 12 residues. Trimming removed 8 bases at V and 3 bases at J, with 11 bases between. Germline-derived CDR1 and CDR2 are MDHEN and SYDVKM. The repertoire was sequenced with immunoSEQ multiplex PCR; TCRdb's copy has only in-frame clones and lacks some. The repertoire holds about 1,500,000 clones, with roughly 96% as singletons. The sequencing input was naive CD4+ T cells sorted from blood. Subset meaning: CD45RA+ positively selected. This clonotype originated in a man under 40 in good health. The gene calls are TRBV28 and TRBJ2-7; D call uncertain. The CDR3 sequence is CASGVSFYEQYF. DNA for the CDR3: TGTGCCAGCGGGGTTTCTTTCTACGAGCAGTACTTC.